The 28 T cell receptor beta chains presented below share a single source sample, sequenced in a study of cytomegalovirus exposure and HLA in healthy donors. The PCR contained 60 Vbeta and 13 Jbeta primers. Sequenced by immunoSEQ multiplex PCR; TCRdb stores in-frame clones only, minus some. This table has 150,000 to 200,000 clones, over 65% appearing once. The sequenced sample consisted of PBMCs. All receptors come from a man in his late teens or twenties in good health and CMV-seronegative.

The chain has TRBV6-6 and TRBJ1-5; no clear D gene. CDR3 length equals 14 residues. Trimming left V 2 bases short and J 0 bases short, with 5 bases between. Germline assignment: CDR1 MNHNY and CDR2 SVGAGI (reference sequence). CDR3 in amino acids: CASSYRDSNQPQHF. The CDR3 bases are TGTGCCAGCAGTTACAGAGATAGCAATCAGCCCCAGCATTTT.

The chain couples TRBV4-3 to TRBJ1-2, with D unclear. In germline, CDR1 is LGHNA, CDR2 YSLEER. This CDR3 is 15 amino acids long. The V end lost 1 base, the J end lost 0 bases, and 9 bases lay between the germline ends. CDR3 nucleotides: TGCGCCAGCAGCCAAGCGCCAGGATCTAACTATGGCTACACCTTC. Protein product: CASSQAPGSNYGYTF.

The chain joins TRBV30 to TRBJ1-2; D gene unclear. The CDR3 has 13 amino acids. CDR1 and CDR2 from the germline V gene are GTSNPN and SVGIG (reference sequence). V lost 1 base to trimming and J lost 5 bases, with 11 bases between them. The CDR3 DNA is TGTGCCTGGAGTGGAACGACTTTTTATGGCTACACCTTC. Translation gives CAWSGTTFYGYTF.

Only a few counts were recorded for this clone. V usage is TRBV9 and J usage is TRBJ1-1, with no clear D. The CDR3 length is 13 residues. V dropped 3 bases and J dropped 3 bases, with 9 bases sitting between them. Looked up from germline, CDR1 is SGDLS and CDR2 is YYNGEE. The CDR3 DNA follows: TGTGCCAGCAGCGCCGAACACGACACTGAAGCTTTCTTT. Protein sequence: CASSAEHDTEAFF.

This clone was seen just once. V gene TRBV7-3 combines with J gene TRBJ2-6; the match to TRBD2 covers 12 bases. In germline, CDR1 is SGHTA, CDR2 FQGTGA. This CDR3 spans 19 amino acids. V lost 5 bases to trimming and J lost 0 bases; unmatched junction nucleotides: 8. CDR3 nucleotide sequence: TGTGCCAGCAGCGACCAACTAGCGGGGGGACGCTCTGGGGCCAACGTCCTGACTTTC. Amino acid sequence: CASSDQLAGGRSGANVLTF.

This chain joins TRBV6-5 and TRBJ2-1; possible D gene TRBD1, 6 bases. From germline, CDR1 is MNHEY and CDR2 SVGAGI. Trimming removed 5 bases at V and 1 base at J, with 12 bases between. The length of the CDR3 is 15 residues. As DNA, the CDR3 is TGTGCCAGCAGTCGCCTGACAGGATCCTACAATGAGCAGTTCTTC. Its protein product is CASSRLTGSYNEQFF.

The chain uses TRBV6-5 and TRBJ1-1, with D tentatively TRBD1 (6 bases). There are 15 residues in the CDR3. V lost 6 bases, J lost 1 base, and 15 bases lay in between. The germline gives CDR1 MNHEY, CDR2 SVGAGI. The CDR3 reads CASSRSGTSNTEAFF. The CDR3 DNA reads TGTGCCAGCAGCCGATCCGGGACATCGAACACTGAAGCTTTCTTT.

As for this clone: Other DNA sequences from this sample encode an identical CDR3 as well. The chain joins TRBV7-2 to TRBJ1-2, with TRBD1 identical over 9 bases. Germline lookup yields CDR1 SGHTA and CDR2 FQGNSA. Trimming cost V 5 bases and J 2 bases; bases outside gene matches: 9. The CDR3 covers 16 residues. CDR3 sequence: CASSPTGGQANYGYTF. DNA of the CDR3: TGTGCCAGCAGCCCGACAGGGGGGCAAGCGAACTATGGCTACACCTTC.

The chain carries TRBV27 and TRBJ2-7, with 7 nucleotides matching TRBD2. The germline V gene has CDR1 MNHEY and CDR2 SMNVEV (reference sequence). The CDR3 has 13 amino acids. With V trimmed by 3 bases and J by 3 bases, 2 bases remained unmatched. CDR3 DNA sequence: TGTGCCAGCAGTTTCTCTAGCGGCTACGAGCAGTACTTC. Its translation is CASSFSSGYEQYF.

This clone was picked up one time. The rearrangement joins TRBV6-5 to TRBJ2-4; D gene ambiguous. CDR1 is MNHEY, CDR2 SVGAGI, per germline. With 0 bases removed from V and 5 bases from J, the gap between germline ends came to 14 bases. This CDR3 contains 16 residues. CDR3 sequence reads: CASSYSRSNPENIQYF. Written as DNA, the CDR3 is TGTGCCAGCAGTTACTCGAGGTCAAACCCTGAAAACATTCAGTACTTC.

The chain joins TRBV30 to TRBJ2-5; 10 bases are shared with TRBD2. This CDR3 has 14 amino acids. The J segment lost 2 bases and the V segment lost 7 bases, leaving 7 bases of the junction unmatched. In germline, CDR1 is GTSNPN, CDR2 SVGIG (reference sequence). CDR3 protein: CAFRLAGPQETQYF. The CDR3 coding sequence is TGTGCCTTCCGACTAGCGGGTCCGCAAGAGACCCAGTACTTC.

The chain's CDR3 is CASSQGQGINYGYTF. CDR3 in DNA: TGCGCCAGCAGCCAGGGACAGGGTATTAACTATGGCTACACCTTC. This sequence joins TRBV4-3 and TRBJ1-2; 9 bases line up with TRBD1. J gave up 1 base and V 3 bases, and 3 bases lay outside the gene matches. This CDR3 has 15 amino acids. The germline V gene has CDR1 LGHNA and CDR2 YSLEER.

The V and J genes are TRBV7-9 and TRBJ2-1, with 7 bases aligning to TRBD1. V lost 1 base, J lost 14 bases, and 8 bases stayed unmatched. Germline-derived CDR1 and CDR2 are SEHNR and FQNEAQ (reference sequence). The CDR3 is made up of 13 amino acids. The DNA for the CDR3 is TGTGCCAGCAGCTTAGTAGGACAGGTGGGTGAGTTCTTC. Its translation is CASSLVGQVGEFF. The whole variable domain, filled in from reference TRBV7-9 and TRBJ2-1, reads DTGVSQNPRHKITKRGQNVTFRCDPISEHNRLYWYRQTLGQGPEFLTYFQNEAQLEKSRLLSDRFSAERPKGSFSTLEIQRTEQGDSAMYLCASSLVGQVGEFFGPGTRLTVL.

The rearrangement links TRBV27 to TRBJ1-3; weak D call: TRBD1 (6 bases). The germline gives CDR1 MNHEY, CDR2 SMNVEV (reference sequence). This CDR3 contains 14 residues. The V end lost 5 bases, the J end lost 4 bases, and 12 bases lay between the germline ends. The DNA of the CDR3 is TGTGCCAGCAGTCTTACAGGGATAGGAAACACCATATATTTT. Translation gives CASSLTGIGNTIYF.

The chain links TRBV10-3 to TRBJ2-3; TRBD1 matches at 8 bases. Per the germline V gene, CDR1 is ENHRY and CDR2 is SYGVKD. This CDR3 region has 17 residues. The J segment lost 4 bases and the V segment lost 4 bases, leaving 13 bases of the junction unmatched. CDR3 nucleotides: TGTGCCATCAGTGGGCCCGGACAGGGCCTCTTCTCAGATACGCAGTATTTT. It is translated as CAISGPGQGLFSDTQYF.

This chain joins TRBV30 and TRBJ2-5; TRBD1 aligns across 9 bases. V shed 0 bases, J shed 5 bases, and the junction held 7 bases outside the gene matches. This CDR3 contains 15 residues. The germline gives CDR1 GTSNPN, CDR2 SVGIG (reference sequence). DNA for the CDR3: TGTGCCTGGAGTGTACACAGGGGGCTCGGCGAGACCCAGTACTTC. Translating it yields CAWSVHRGLGETQYF.

The chain couples TRBV20-1 to TRBJ1-1; no clear D gene. The CDR3 is 11 amino acids. The germline CDR1 and CDR2 sequences are DFQATT and SNEGSKA (reference sequence). V lost 6 bases to trimming and J lost 5 bases, with 10 bases between them. The CDR3 DNA reads TGCAGTGCCCAGAGGAAGACTGAAGCTTTCTTT. Its protein is CSAQRKTEAFF.

The chain employs TRBV4-3 and TRBJ2-7, with D possibly TRBD1 on 7 matching bases. The CDR3 consists of 16 residues. V lost 0 bases and J 5 bases, leaving 17 bases between the germline ends. Germline CDR1 reads LGHNA; CDR2 reads YSLEER. CDR3 in DNA: TGCGCCAGCAGCCAAGATCGGGGGAACAGGGGCCACGAGCAGTACTTC. Its protein product is CASSQDRGNRGHEQYF.

CDR3 residues: CASSLVRQGPIGPQHF. The CDR3 DNA is TGTGCCAGCAGCCTGGTAAGGCAGGGGCCGATAGGGCCCCAGCATTTT. The gene calls are TRBV5-8 and TRBJ1-5, with TRBD1 as a possible D gene (6 bases). CDR3 length: 16 residues. Germline V lookup: CDR1 SGHTS, CDR2 YDEGEE. The germline V and J ends were trimmed by 4 bases and 9 bases, with 23 bases remaining between them.

This chain connects TRBV5-8 to TRBJ1-1; weak D call: TRBD1 (5 bases). The germline V gene has CDR1 SGHTS and CDR2 YDEGEE. The CDR3 is 14 residues long. Deletions cut 3 bases from V and 6 bases from J, with 15 bases between. CDR3 nucleotides: TGTGCCAGCAGCTATCAGGGAGGTTTGCCTGAAGCTTTCTTT. Translating gives CASSYQGGLPEAFF.

The gene calls are TRBV27 and TRBJ1-2; D possibly corresponds to TRBD1 (5 bases). Trimming removed 11 bases from V and 7 bases from J, with 17 bases in between. The CDR3 totals 12 residues. Germline assignment: CDR1 MNHEY and CDR2 SMNVEV (reference sequence). The CDR3 coding sequence is TGTGCCGGGGGGGAGACGGAATCTGGCTACACCTTC. Translated, it gives CAGGETESGYTF.

The chain has TRBV30 and TRBJ1-4, with D possibly being TRBD1 (6 bases). The V end was cut by 0 bases, the J end by 3 bases, with 14 bases between. CDR3 length: 16 amino acids. Per the germline V gene, CDR1 is GTSNPN and CDR2 is SVGIG (reference sequence). Here the CDR3 reads CAWSVPGVFANEKLFF. Here the CDR3 DNA reads TGTGCCTGGAGTGTACCAGGGGTGTTTGCTAATGAAAAACTGTTTTTT.

This chain connects TRBV19 to TRBJ1-5, with a possible D match to TRBD1 (6 bases). CDR1 and CDR2 (germline): LNHDA, SQIVND (reference sequence). The CDR3 runs to 14 residues. V was shortened by 3 bases and J by 6 bases, with 12 bases between the two germline ends. CDR3 DNA: TGTGCCAGTAGTATCCCAGGGGTTCGTCAGCCCCAGCATTTT. Translating it yields CASSIPGVRQPQHF.

The gene calls are TRBV1 and TRBJ2-1; the DNA was not compared with TRBD1, the D call given in the table. TRBV1 is annotated as a pseudogene. The CDR3 has 15 amino acids. DNA for the CDR3: TGCACCAGCAGCCAGTGGAGGGGGCTTGCCAATGAGCAGTTCTTC. This sequence encodes CTSSQWRGLANEQFF.

The chain combines TRBV7-2 with TRBJ2-1; the match to TRBD2 covers 11 bases. With V trimmed by 5 bases and J by 8 bases, 5 bases remained unmatched. This CDR3 contains 14 residues. Per the germline V gene, CDR1 is SGHTA and CDR2 is FQGNSA. The CDR3 DNA is TGTGCCAGCAGCACTAGCGGGAGCATGTATGAGCAGTTCTTC. Translating it yields CASSTSGSMYEQFF.

V and J are TRBV30 and TRBJ1-2, with TRBD1 matching 10 bases. The CDR3 runs 14 residues. After removal of 8 bases from V and 8 bases from J, the junction contained 14 bases not matched to a gene. CDR1 is GTSNPN, CDR2 SVGIG, per germline (reference sequence). For the CDR3, the DNA is TGTGCCGGCTCCCGACAGGGGGCGATCCGGGGCTACACCTTC. It is translated as CAGSRQGAIRGYTF.

V gene TRBV5-5 combines with J gene TRBJ2-2; D is unresolved. V was trimmed by 4 bases and J by 1 base, leaving 14 bases between them. Germline loops: CDR1 SGHKS, CDR2 YYEKEE (reference sequence). This CDR3 has 16 amino acids. CDR3 coding DNA: TGTGCCAGCAGCCCCGTCCCAGTTTGGAACACCGGGGAGCTGTTTTTT. This codes for CASSPVPVWNTGELFF.

The rearrangement joins TRBV27 to TRBJ1-1, with D uncertain. The CDR3 runs to 12 residues. CDR1 is MNHEY and CDR2 is SMNVEV in the germline V gene (reference sequence). The ends were cut back, 3 bases at V and 10 bases at J, with 12 bases in the middle. The CDR3 DNA follows: TGTGCCAGCAGTTTCGAGAGGCGTAGAGCTTTCTTT. Its protein product is CASSFERRRAFF.